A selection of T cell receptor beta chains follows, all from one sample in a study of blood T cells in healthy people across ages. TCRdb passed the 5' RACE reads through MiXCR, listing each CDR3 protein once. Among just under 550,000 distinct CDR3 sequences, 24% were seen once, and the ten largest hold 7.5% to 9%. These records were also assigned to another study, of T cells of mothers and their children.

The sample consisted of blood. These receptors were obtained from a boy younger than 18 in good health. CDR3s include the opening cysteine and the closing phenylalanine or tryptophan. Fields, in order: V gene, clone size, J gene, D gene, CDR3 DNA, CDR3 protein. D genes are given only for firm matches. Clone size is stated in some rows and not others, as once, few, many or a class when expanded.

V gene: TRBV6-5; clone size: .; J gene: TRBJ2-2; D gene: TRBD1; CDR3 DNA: TGTGCCAGCAGGCATCAGGGGGCTCCGAACACCGGGGAGCTGTTTTTT; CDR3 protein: CASRHQGAPNTGELFF
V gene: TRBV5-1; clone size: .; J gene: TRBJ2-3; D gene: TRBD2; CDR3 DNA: TGCGCCAGCAGCTTAGGGACTGAACTAGCGGGAGGATCCACAGATACGCAGTATTTT; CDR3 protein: CASSLGTELAGGSTDTQYF
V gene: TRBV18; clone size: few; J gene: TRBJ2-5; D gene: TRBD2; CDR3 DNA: TGTGCCAGCTCACCACCGGCCGGGATAGCGGGGAAAGAGACCCAGTACTTC; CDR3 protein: CASSPPAGIAGKETQYF
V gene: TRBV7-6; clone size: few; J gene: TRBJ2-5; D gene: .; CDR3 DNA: TGTGCCAGCAGCTTAGTCCCAGGGGGCGGGAGACAAGAGACCCAGTACTTC; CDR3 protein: CASSLVPGGGRQETQYF
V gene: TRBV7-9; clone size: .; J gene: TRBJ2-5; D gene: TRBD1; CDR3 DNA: TGTGCCAGCAGCTTAAGGGTCAGGGACAGCGAGACCCAGTACTTC; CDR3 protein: CASSLRVRDSETQYF
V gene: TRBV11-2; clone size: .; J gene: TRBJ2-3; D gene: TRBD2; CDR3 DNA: TGTGCCAGCAGCTTAGCGGGGGGGCGTGCCGATACGCAGTATTTT; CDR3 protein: CASSLAGGRADTQYF
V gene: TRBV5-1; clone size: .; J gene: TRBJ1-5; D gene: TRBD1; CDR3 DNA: TGCGCCAGCAGCAGGACAGGGGGGACTACAGATACGCAGCATTTT; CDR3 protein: CASSRTGGTTDTQHF
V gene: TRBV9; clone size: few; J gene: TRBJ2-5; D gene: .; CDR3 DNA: TGTGCCAGCAGCGTAGGGGATCAGGGGCCCCAAGAGACCCAGTACTTC; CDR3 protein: CASSVGDQGPQETQYF
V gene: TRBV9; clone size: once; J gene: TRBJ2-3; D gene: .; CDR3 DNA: TGTGCCAGCAGCGTAGAAGGCTTGGGGGGAAGCACAGATACGCAGTATTTT; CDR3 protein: CASSVEGLGGSTDTQYF
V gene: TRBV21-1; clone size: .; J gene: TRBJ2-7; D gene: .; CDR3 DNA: TGTGCCAGCAGCGAAGGACAGGGGGCAACCTACGAGCAGTACTTC; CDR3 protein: CASSEGQGATYEQYF
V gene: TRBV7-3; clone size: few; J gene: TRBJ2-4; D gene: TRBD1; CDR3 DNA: TGTGCCAGCAGCTCGACTGACAGGGGGAACAAAAACATTCAGTACTTC; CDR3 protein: CASSSTDRGNKNIQYF
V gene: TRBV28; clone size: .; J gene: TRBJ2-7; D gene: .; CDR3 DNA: TGTGCCAGCAGGGCTGAGAACCAGTACGAGCAGTACTTC; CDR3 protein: CASRAENQYEQYF
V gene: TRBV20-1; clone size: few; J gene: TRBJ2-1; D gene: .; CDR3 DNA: TGCAGTGCTAGAGATCTTCGGGCCGCCTCCTACAATGAGCAGTTCTTC; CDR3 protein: CSARDLRAASYNEQFF
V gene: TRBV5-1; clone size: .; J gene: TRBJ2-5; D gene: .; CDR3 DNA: TGCGCCAGCAGCTCAGTAATGGAGACCCAGTACTTC; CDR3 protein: CASSSVMETQYF
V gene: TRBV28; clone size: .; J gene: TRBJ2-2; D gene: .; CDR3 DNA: TGTGCCAGCAGTTTAAGGCTGGCCGGGGAGCTGTTTTTT; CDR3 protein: CASSLRLAGELFF
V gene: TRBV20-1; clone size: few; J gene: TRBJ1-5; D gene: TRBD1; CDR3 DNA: TGCAGTGCTGGCAATGCCCTTCAGGGGGTGAATCAGCCCCAGCATTTT; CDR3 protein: CSAGNALQGVNQPQHF
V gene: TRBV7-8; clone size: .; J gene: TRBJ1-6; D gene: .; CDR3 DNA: TGTGCCAGCAGCTTAGTACTAGGTTCCGATTCACCCCTCCACTTT; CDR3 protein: CASSLVLGSDSPLHF
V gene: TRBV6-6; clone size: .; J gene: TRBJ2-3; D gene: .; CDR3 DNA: TGTGCCAGCACCAATACTAAAGTCGGCCCAGATACGCAGTATTTT; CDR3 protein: CASTNTKVGPDTQYF
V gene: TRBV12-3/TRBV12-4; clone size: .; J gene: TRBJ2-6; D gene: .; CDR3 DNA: TGTGCCAGCAGTTTAGTGGGCTGGGGCAGGGGATCTGGGACCAACGTCCTGACTTTC; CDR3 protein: CASSLVGWGRGSGTNVLTF
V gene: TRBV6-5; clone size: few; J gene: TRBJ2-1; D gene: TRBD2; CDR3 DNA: TGTGCCAGCAGTCCGACTAGCGTAGACAATGAGCAGTTCTTC; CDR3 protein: CASSPTSVDNEQFF
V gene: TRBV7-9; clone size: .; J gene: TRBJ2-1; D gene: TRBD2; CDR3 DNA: TGTGCCAGCAGTCGTCCGGCGGGAGGGTTCAATGAGCAGTTCTTC; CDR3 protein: CASSRPAGGFNEQFF
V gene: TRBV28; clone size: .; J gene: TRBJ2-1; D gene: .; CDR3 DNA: TGTGCCAGCAGTTTATGGGTCACATCCGTCTACAATGAGCAGTTCTTC; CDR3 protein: CASSLWVTSVYNEQFF